This TCR beta chain was identified during a study of T cells in Graves' hyperthyroidism and ophthalmopathy. General observations from the study: In the blood, most expanded thyroid clonotypes above 0.001 appeared as well.

There are 14 residues in the CDR3. After removal of 11 bases from V and 1 base from J, the junction contained 7 bases not matched to a gene. Per the germline V gene, CDR1 is MNHNS and CDR2 is SASEGT. This clonotype showed up many times. Its antigen is not known. It was RNA transcripts that yielded the amplified TCR beta CDR3 regions. A set of HTBI primers served as the primers for a first-round RT-PCR of the TCR CDR3. TCRdb re-derived calls from the multiplex PCR reads in MiXCR, one entry per CDR3 protein. This table has hundreds of thousands of distinct CDR3 sequences, around 15% appearing once. The rearrangement links TRBV6-1 to TRBJ2-3; 9 bases are shared with TRBD1. Sequencing was carried out using blood. The TCR sequence derives from a woman younger than 30 with Graves' hyperthyroidism. Here the CDR3 DNA reads TGTGCCGCCATGACAGGGGGTGGCACAGATACGCAGTATTTT. Residues: CAAMTGGGTDTQYF.